Below, 24 T cell receptor beta chains from the same sample are listed, as sequenced in a study of beta chain features in type 1 diabetes. No antigen has been assigned to these receptors. The study, taken as a whole, reports: A moderate, significant TCRB CDR3 shortening appeared in type 1 diabetes across four CD4+ subsets.

Expressed TCRB transcripts were sequenced, since all the RNA that had been isolated was reverse transcribed. Profiled with immunoSEQ multiplex PCR; TCRdb holds only in-frame clones, not every one. This table holds 400,000 or so clones, 8% to 10% found once. Sequenced material: central memory CD4+ T cells from blood. These TCRs come from a man aged 25-45 years with type 1 diabetes.

V usage is TRBV18 and J usage is TRBJ2-7; tentative D call: TRBD1 (6 bases). This CDR3 has 15 residues. The V gene lost 3 bases and the J gene lost 1 base, with 13 bases spanning the gap. Germline loops: CDR1 KGHSH, CDR2 LQKENI. The CDR3 DNA is TGTGCCAGCTCACCGATGCTACAGGGATCCTACGAGCAGTACTTC. Protein product: CASSPMLQGSYEQYF.

This clone has more than one count but fewer than ten. The chain has TRBV19 and TRBJ2-5; 8 bases fit TRBD2. V shed 3 bases, J shed 2 bases, and the junction held 5 bases outside the gene matches. The CDR3 is 15 amino acids. Germline values: CDR1 LNHDA, CDR2 SQIVND (reference sequence). This CDR3 reads CASSISGTLQETQYF. The CDR3, as DNA: TGTGCCAGTAGTATTAGCGGGACCTTACAAGAGACCCAGTACTTC.

There are a few counts of this clone. The chain recombines TRBV6-1 with TRBJ1-4; D is possibly TRBD1 (5 bases). Germline lookup yields CDR1 MNHNS and CDR2 SASEGT. The CDR3 length is 15 residues. V shed 5 bases and J shed 1 base, with 11 bases lying between them. Written as DNA, the CDR3 is TGTGCCAGCAGTCCCGCGGGGCGAACTAATGAAAAACTGTTTTTT. Protein sequence: CASSPAGRTNEKLFF.

The J gene is TRBJ1-4, the V gene TRBV7-9; possible D gene TRBD1, 6 bases. CDR3 length: 16 amino acids. The V end was cut by 2 bases, the J end by 5 bases, with 15 bases between. CDR1 is SEHNR and CDR2 is FQNEAQ in the germline V gene (reference sequence). CDR3 nucleotide sequence: TGTGCCAGCAGCTTAATGTTTGGGGGCGCGAATGAAAAACTGTTTTTT. It yields the protein CASSLMFGGANEKLFF.

The chain joins TRBV7-2 to TRBJ1-2, with 7 bases fitting TRBD1. CDR3 length: 13 amino acids. Trimming took 8 bases from V and 4 from J; bases not matched to a gene: 7. Germline assignment: CDR1 SGHTA and CDR2 FQGNSA. The CDR3 loop is CASGRDRRYGYTF. DNA of the CDR3: TGTGCCAGCGGTAGGGACAGACGCTATGGCTACACCTTC. The entire variable domain, with the rest obtained from reference TRBV7-2 and TRBJ1-2, is as follows: GAGVSQSPSNKVTEKGKDVELRCDPISGHTALYWYRQSLGQGLEFLIYFQGNSAPDKSGLPSDRFSAERTGGSVSTLTIQRTQQEDSAVYLCASGRDRRYGYTFGSGTRLTVV.

This clone was seen only a few times. V gene TRBV6-4 combines with J gene TRBJ1-2, with D possibly being TRBD1 (5 bases). Trimming cost V 4 bases and J 8 bases, with 14 bases left between them. The V gene's germline CDR1 is MRHNA and CDR2 SNTAGT. The CDR3 totals 13 residues. The CDR3 spells CASSVDGAGGYTF. CDR3 DNA sequence: TGTGCCAGCAGTGTGGACGGGGCCGGCGGCTACACCTTC.

This clone was found a few times. J is TRBJ1-1 and V is TRBV5-4, with TRBD1 as a possible D gene (6 bases). Germline V CDR1 and CDR2: SGHNT, YYREEE (reference sequence). The CDR3 has 14 residues. The ends were cut back, 4 bases at V and 5 bases at J, with 15 bases in the middle. The CDR3: CASSTLQGVTEAFF. Written as DNA, the CDR3 is TGTGCCAGCAGCACCCTACAGGGTGTGACTGAAGCTTTCTTT.

This clone has a count of ten or more. The rearrangement joins TRBV21-1 to TRBJ1-1; the table calls TRBD1, which could not be checked here. TRBV21-1 represents a pseudogene. The CDR3 length is 18 residues. The CDR3 sequence: CASSPPFGASKENTEAFF. The CDR3 region has the DNA TGTGCCAGCAGCCCCCCGTTTGGGGCCTCCAAGGAGAACACTGAAGCTTTCTTT.

The gene calls are TRBV29-1 and TRBJ2-1; 7 positions match TRBD2. The CDR3 is made up of 20 amino acids. Germline V gene sequence: CDR1 SQVTM, CDR2 ANQGSEA. After removal of 0 bases from V and 1 base from J, the junction contained 18 bases not matched to a gene. This CDR3 reads CSVEDRWKVVAGLSYNEQFF. DNA for the CDR3: TGCAGCGTTGAAGATAGGTGGAAAGTGGTAGCGGGTTTATCCTACAATGAGCAGTTCTTC.

CDR3 nucleotides: TGTGCCAGCAGCTCACTAGAGGACTATGGCTACACCTTC. Translation gives CASSSLEDYGYTF. This sequence joins TRBV6-5 and TRBJ1-2; D not resolved. This CDR3 has 13 residues. Trimming took off 6 bases at V and 3 bases at J, with 11 bases between the two ends. The germline V gene has CDR1 MNHEY and CDR2 SVGAGI.

The chain employs TRBV7-9 and TRBJ2-1; 7 nucleotides align to TRBD1. Germline CDR1 reads SEHNR; CDR2 reads FQNEAQ (reference sequence). This CDR3 spans 12 amino acids. Trimming cost V 4 bases and J 15 bases; bases outside gene matches: 9. The CDR3 sequence is CASSSLRGSTFF. The DNA of the CDR3 is TGTGCCAGCAGCTCTCTCAGGGGGTCGACGTTCTTC.

The chain uses TRBV28 and TRBJ2-7; 9 bases are shared with TRBD2. J was trimmed by 2 bases and V by 5 bases; bases with no gene match: 7. The length of the CDR3 is 15 residues. Germline-derived CDR1 and CDR2 are MDHEN and SYDVKM. This CDR3 is CASSVAGAGPYEQYF. The CDR3 DNA is TGTGCCAGCAGTGTAGCGGGGGCCGGCCCCTACGAGCAGTACTTC.

The CDR3 sequence: CASSFLGTDTQYF. DNA of the CDR3: TGTGCCAGCAGTTTTTTGGGCACAGATACGCAGTATTTT. The chain recombines TRBV6-6 with TRBJ2-3; D is unresolved. Per the germline V gene, CDR1 is MNHNY and CDR2 is SVGAGI (reference sequence). Trimming pared 4 bases from V and 1 base from J, leaving 6 bases between. This CDR3 is 13 amino acids long.

V and J are TRBV11-2 and TRBJ2-3; D not resolved. Trimming stripped 5 bases from V and 4 bases from J, with 7 bases between. CDR3 length equals 12 residues. Germline V lookup: CDR1 SGHAT, CDR2 FQNNGV. CDR3 sequence (DNA): TGTGCCAGCAGCCAACAATCAGATACGCAGTATTTT. As protein: CASSQQSDTQYF.

The V call is TRBV28, the J call TRBJ1-2; no clear D. The germline gives CDR1 MDHEN, CDR2 SYDVKM. This CDR3 region has 13 residues. With 5 bases removed from V and 2 bases from J, the gap between germline ends came to 9 bases. This chain's CDR3 is CASSGAPNYGYTF. The DNA of the CDR3 is TGTGCCAGCAGTGGCGCCCCGAACTATGGCTACACCTTC.

This clone has only a few counts. The chain couples TRBV29-1 to TRBJ1-4; TRBD1 is a possible D gene (5 bases). The CDR3 runs to 14 residues. Between the trimmed V and J ends, which lost 3 bases and 0 bases, there was a span of 8 bases. Germline loops: CDR1 SQVTM, CDR2 ANQGSEA. The CDR3 region is CSVEGDSTNEKLFF. The CDR3 DNA reads TGCAGCGTTGAGGGGGACTCAACTAATGAAAAACTGTTTTTT.

The chain carries TRBV5-1 and TRBJ2-5, with TRBD2 identical over 14 bases. Gene TRBJ2-7 matches the end of the DNA better, so the J call may be wrong. The germline V gene has CDR1 SGHRS and CDR2 YFSETQ. The CDR3 has 21 amino acids. In DNA, the CDR3 is TGCGCCAGCAGCTTGGCCTCCCCCGGGACTAGCGGGAGTAGTGGGCACTACGAGCAGTACTTC. This sequence encodes CASSLASPGTSGSSGHYEQYF.

DNA of the CDR3: TGTGCCAGCAGCCTAGGGGCAGGCCCAGTGAACACTGAAGCTTTCTTT. The encoded protein is CASSLGAGPVNTEAFF. The chain couples TRBV28 to TRBJ1-1; maybe TRBD1 (5 bases). The CDR3 is 16 residues long. V gave up 6 bases and J gave up 0 bases, with 17 bases separating them. Germline-derived CDR1 and CDR2 are MDHEN and SYDVKM. Full variable domain (outside the CDR3, taken from reference TRBV28 and TRBJ1-1): DVKVTQSSRYLVKRTGEKVFLECVQDMDHENMFWYRQDPGLGLRLIYFSYDVKMKEKGDIPEGYSVSREKKERFSLILESASTNQTSMYLCASSLGAGPVNTEAFFGQGTRLTVV.

This clone turned up a few times. The gene calls are TRBV7-8 and TRBJ2-7; tentatively, D is TRBD2 (5 bases). The CDR3 sequence is 12 residues long. The germline gives CDR1 SGHVS, CDR2 FQNEAQ. V lost 5 bases and J lost 6, with 11 bases in between. The CDR3 DNA reads TGTGCCAGCAGCGTCCTAGGAGGCGAGCAGTACTTC. It is translated as CASSVLGGEQYF.

In its sample, this clone was seen a few times. The gene calls are TRBV6-1 and TRBJ2-4; D is tentatively TRBD1 or TRBD2 (5 bases each). V was cut by 2 bases and J by 2 bases, with 7 bases left in between. CDR3 length: 14 residues. Germline CDR1 reads MNHNS; CDR2 reads SASEGT. This CDR3 reads CASSEWGTKNIQYF. Written as DNA, the CDR3 is TGTGCCAGCAGTGAATGGGGGACCAAAAACATTCAGTACTTC.

For this clone: With a much larger clone just one base away, this may be a read error. The V call is TRBV28, the J call TRBJ2-5, with 9 bases that match TRBD2. Per the germline V gene, CDR1 is MDHEN and CDR2 is SYDVKM. The CDR3 is 14 amino acids. With V trimmed by 7 bases and J by 2 bases, 5 bases remained unmatched. CDR3 sequence reads: CASTQAGGQETQYF. The CDR3 nucleotides are TGTGCCAGCACCCAGGCGGGGGGGCAAGAGACCCAGTACTTC.

This clone has at least ten counts. This sample also contains other DNA sequences that code for the same CDR3. V gene TRBV7-2 combines with J gene TRBJ2-5; possible D gene TRBD1, 6 bases. Germline V lookup: CDR1 SGHTA, CDR2 FQGNSA. The CDR3 runs to 13 residues. V lost 5 bases to trimming and J lost 2 bases, with 9 bases between them. The DNA for the CDR3 is TGTGCCAGCAGCCGTGGACAGCAAGAGACCCAGTACTTC. Protein product: CASSRGQQETQYF.

This clone was observed a single time. V and J are TRBV19 and TRBJ2-4; D unresolved. Trimming stripped 6 bases from V and 1 base from J, with 16 bases between. The CDR3 is made up of 16 amino acids. Germline values: CDR1 LNHDA, CDR2 SQIVND (reference sequence). CDR3 in DNA: TGTGCCAGTAGCCGCCGGACGTCTCATGCCAAAAACATTCAGTACTTC. Its translation is CASSRRTSHAKNIQYF.

The chain couples TRBV5-1 to TRBJ2-3, with D uncertain. The CDR3 loop spans 15 amino acids. V shed 3 bases and J shed 1 base, with 12 bases lying between them. Germline V gene sequence: CDR1 SGHRS, CDR2 YFSETQ. The CDR3: CASSSVVTGTDTQYF. CDR3 nucleotides: TGCGCCAGCAGCTCCGTAGTTACCGGCACAGATACGCAGTATTTT.